This TCR beta chain was sequenced during a study of T cell repertoires in cytomegalovirus infection. Across the study: It was recently identified HLA-C-restricted and well-studied HLA-B-restricted CMV epitopes that the study used. Matching HLA type, along with CMV infection, was indicated by public TCR beta signatures.

Regarding this clonotype: Its antigen is undetermined.

CDR3 length equals 16 residues. The germline gives CDR1 MGHDK, CDR2 SYGVNS. V was clipped by 2 bases and J by 5 bases; unmatched bases: 6. TCRdb processed the reads anew with MiXCR; each CDR3 protein has one entry. The table lists about 180,000 distinct CDR3 sequences, roughly 21% of them singletons, with roughly 25% in the top ten. Study-wide results and limits: HLA-C-restricted, CMV-specific TCR beta clonotypes were dominant ex vivo. Summed frequency of shared TCR beta families picked out CMV carriers who also had the relevant HLA.

V and J are TRBV25-1 and TRBJ2-2; 9 positions agree with TRBD1. Sequenced here: CD8+ T cells from cultured PBMCs, sampled from culture after CMV antigen stimulation. This sequence was found in a human donor in good health (CMV status not recorded). Some clones in this sample may be carry-over from other donors' samples. The CDR3 DNA follows: TGTGCCAGCAGTGAAAATCCGGGACAGGGAACCGGGGAGCTGTTTTTT. Encoded protein: CASSENPGQGTGELFF.